This is a list of T cell receptor beta chains from one sample in a study of Graves' ophthalmopathy and Graves' hyperthyroidism. TCRdb used MiXCR to reprocess the multiplex PCR reads, holding one entry per CDR3 protein. The sample comprises 620,000 or so distinct CDR3 sequences, roughly 20% of which are singletons, and more than 5.5% rests with the top ten. Sequencing was carried out using peripheral blood. The receptors come from a woman under 30 with stable Graves' hyperthyroidism. Some clones in this sample may be carry-over from other donors' samples. CDR3s include the opening cysteine and the closing phenylalanine or tryptophan.

TRBV19	TRBJ1-5	CAISRGIGNQPQHF
TRBV4-1	TRBJ2-7	CASSQDRSVGDEQYF
TRBV28	TRBJ2-7	CASSPLALGGLADHYEQYF
TRBV18	TRBJ1-1	CASSPSVQGTAEAFF
TRBV20-1	TRBJ2-5	CSARDLEYQETQYF
TRBV20-1	TRBJ2-7	CSAEKIKREGYYEQYF
TRBV28	TRBJ2-7	CASSSPTRDRSYEQCF
TRBV20-1	TRBJ2-5	CSAKDLKETQYF
TRBV19	TRBJ2-7	CASSMVPSYEQYF
TRBV5-1	TRBJ2-2	CASSLEHLLTGELFF
TRBV5-1	TRBJ1-1	CASSHLDTGNTEAFF
TRBV14	TRBJ1-2	CASSHLDRNYGYTF
TRBV6-5	TRBJ2-7	CASSYARQGHEQYF